This is a list of T cell receptor beta chains from one sample in a study. TCRdb analysed the 5' RACE reads with MiXCR anew, one entry per CDR3 protein. The sample lists roughly 46,000 distinct CDR3 sequences, 28% occurring once. Sequencing was carried out using naive CD4+ T cells sorted from blood. The receptors derive from a female donor with breast cancer. The conserved cysteine and the conserved F or W are not part of the CDR3 here. A clone size is listed for some rows: how often the clone was seen (once, few, many), or a class if it is expanded.

cdr3_length,v_call,clone_size,j_call,cdr3_aa
14,TRBV20-1,few,TRBJ2-1,SALSSDSLSYNEQF
11,TRBV5-1,many,TRBJ1-2,ASTLRQGDGYT
11,TRBV29-1,NA,TRBJ1-3,SVRDNSGNTVY
14,TRBV7-2,NA,TRBJ2-3,ASSLGWASGTDTQY
13,TRBV2,few,TRBJ2-5,ASSLGQGEQETQY
10,TRBV6-2/TRBV6-3,NA,TRBJ2-7,ASRDLAYEQY
19,TRBV7-9,few,TRBJ2-1,ASSLIQPGAGHTSSYNEQF
14,TRBV5-6,NA,TRBJ2-3,ASSGGHGARTDTQY
12,TRBV2,NA,TRBJ2-7,TSSVSPISYEQY
11,TRBV12-3/TRBV12-4,few,TRBJ1-2,ASSFRGGYGYT
10,TRBV7-9,few,TRBJ2-1,ASSRMQDEQF
11,TRBV5-1,NA,TRBJ1-5,ANSYMGGQPQH
12,TRBV5-1,NA,TRBJ1-1,ASSFLDMNTEAF
12,TRBV20-1,NA,TRBJ2-5,SARLAYSQETQY
12,TRBV15,many,TRBJ2-5,ATSGDVRQETQY
12,TRBV2,few,TRBJ2-1,ASSEGQPYNEQF
13,TRBV7-2,NA,TRBJ1-5,ASSLWGYSNQPQH
10,TRBV2,few,TRBJ1-2,ASSWSNYGYT
12,TRBV9,medium-sized,TRBJ2-5,ASSGTGEGLSQY
12,TRBV5-1,few,TRBJ2-7,ASSLSTDSYEQY
9,TRBV12-3/TRBV12-4,NA,TRBJ2-7,ASSMDGEQY
14,TRBV5-8,once,TRBJ1-6,ASSLTTSSYNSPLH
12,TRBV9,NA,TRBJ1-5,ASSVGPSNQPQH
15,TRBV20-1,NA,TRBJ2-7,SARDMTAGGYVYEQY
9,TRBV4-3,NA,TRBJ2-5,TSSLQETQY
13,TRBV2,few,TRBJ2-1,ASSTDSSSYNEQF
10,TRBV6-2/TRBV6-3,NA,TRBJ2-7,AGKTGANEQY
12,TRBV20-1,few,TRBJ1-2,SAREGVRNYGYT
13,TRBV6-5,many,TRBJ1-1,ASSYSHGGNTEAF
12,TRBV5-1,few,TRBJ2-5,ASSFITTQETQY
11,TRBV3-1,NA,TRBJ2-3,ASSQGTGDTQY
11,TRBV10-3,many,TRBJ1-1,AISVTPQSEAF
13,TRBV20-1,few,TRBJ1-1,SAPSGRGKNTEAF
11,TRBV4-1,NA,TRBJ2-1,ASSQRIRFEQF
13,TRBV5-1,NA,TRBJ1-3,ASRTAIASGNTIY
13,TRBV5-4,NA,TRBJ2-5,ASTTPTGEGETQY
12,TRBV7-3,NA,TRBJ2-3,TSSRAGGRDAQY
15,TRBV20-1,NA,TRBJ1-1,GARDLHLGLTNTEAF
12,TRBV7-3,few,TRBJ2-3,ASSAQGGTDTQY
12,TRBV12-3/TRBV12-4,NA,TRBJ2-3,ASSSPTRTDTQY
14,TRBV4-3,few,TRBJ2-3,ASSQGYASLTDTQY
13,TRBV18,NA,TRBJ1-1,ASPRESGGNTETF
18,TRBV12-3/TRBV12-4,NA,TRBJ1-1,ASSLMMLGAGGFRNTEAF
13,TRBV28,NA,TRBJ2-7,ASTLGLAGGTEQY
9,TRBV7-2,many,TRBJ2-1,ASSFTGTEF